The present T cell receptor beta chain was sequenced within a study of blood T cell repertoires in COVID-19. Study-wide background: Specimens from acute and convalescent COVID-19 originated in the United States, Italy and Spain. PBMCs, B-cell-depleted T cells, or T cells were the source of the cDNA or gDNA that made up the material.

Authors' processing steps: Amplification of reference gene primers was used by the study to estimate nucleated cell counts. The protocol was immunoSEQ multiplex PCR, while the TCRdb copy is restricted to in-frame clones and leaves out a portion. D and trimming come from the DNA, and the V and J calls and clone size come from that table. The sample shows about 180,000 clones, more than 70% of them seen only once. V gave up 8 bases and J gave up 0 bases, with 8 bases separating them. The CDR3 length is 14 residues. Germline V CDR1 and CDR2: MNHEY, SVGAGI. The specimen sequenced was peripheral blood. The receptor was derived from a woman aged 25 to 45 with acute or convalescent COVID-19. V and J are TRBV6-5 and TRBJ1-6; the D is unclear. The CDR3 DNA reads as TGTGCCAGCTTCGGCGGCTCCTATAATTCACCCCTCCACTTT. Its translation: CASFGGSYNSPLHF.